These 10 T cell receptor beta chains were all obtained from the same sample, sequenced in a study of cytomegalovirus exposure and HLA in healthy donors. The PCR was carried out with 60 Vbeta primers and 13 Jbeta primers. Assay: immunoSEQ multiplex PCR; the TCRdb copy retains only in-frame clones and omits some. The data hold more than 95,000 clones, with more than 65% observed a single time. The material sequenced was PBMCs. These receptors originate from a man in his late teens or twenties in good health and CMV-seropositive.

CDR3: CASESGANVLTF. CDR3 sequence (DNA): TGTGCCAGCGAGTCTGGGGCCAACGTCCTGACTTTC. This chain joins TRBV11-2 and TRBJ2-6, with D hard to call. The germline V and J ends were trimmed by 8 bases and 1 base, with 3 bases remaining between them. Germline V CDR1 and CDR2: SGHAT, FQNNGV. The CDR3 sequence is 12 residues long.

This clone has just a few counts. This rearrangement joins TRBV27 to TRBJ1-3; D remains ambiguous. CDR1 is MNHEY, CDR2 SMNVEV, per germline (reference sequence). The CDR3 runs 16 residues. The V end lost 2 bases, the J end lost 4 bases, and 15 bases lay between the germline ends. The CDR3 bases are TGTGCCAGCAGTTTAAGCCTTCCCAGCGGAGGAAACACCATATATTTT. It encodes CASSLSLPSGGNTIYF.

With regard to this clone: Different DNA sequences within this sample yield the same CDR3. V usage is TRBV2 and J usage is TRBJ2-4, with TRBD2 matching 11 bases. CDR1 and CDR2 (germline): SNHLY, FYNNEI. V dropped 6 bases and J dropped 8; count of bases not matched to a gene: 9. This CDR3 contains 15 residues. CDR3 DNA: TGTGCCAGCAGCGGGATAGCGGGGGGGAAAGACATTCAGTACTTC. Protein product: CASSGIAGGKDIQYF.

The rearrangement links TRBV5-6 to TRBJ1-1; D call uncertain. Germline V gene lookup returns CDR1 SGHDT and CDR2 YYEEEE. The CDR3 length is 14 residues. Trimming cost V 0 bases and J 4 bases, with 10 bases left between them. The CDR3 is CASSLEREGTEAFF. In DNA, the CDR3 is TGTGCCAGCAGCTTGGAACGGGAGGGCACTGAAGCTTTCTTT.

V gene TRBV19 combines with J gene TRBJ2-1, with TRBD2 identical over 12 bases. The junction had 5 bases not matched to a gene; V was cut back by 5 bases and J by 3 bases. Germline V gene data show CDR1 as LNHDA and CDR2 as SQIVND (reference sequence). CDR3 size: 16 residues. The CDR3 region is CASSYLAGGNYNEQFF. The CDR3 nucleotides are TGTGCCAGTAGTTATCTAGCGGGAGGGAACTACAATGAGCAGTTCTTC.

V is TRBV9 and J is TRBJ2-2, with a tentative D call TRBD2 (5 bases). Trimming took 4 bases from V and 0 from J, leaving 10 bases between them. The CDR3 sequence is 15 residues long. Germline V CDR1 and CDR2: SGDLS, YYNGEE. CDR3 region: CASSPRTANTGELFF. The CDR3 DNA reads TGTGCCAGCAGCCCGCGGACTGCGAACACCGGGGAGCTGTTTTTT.

The V call is TRBV27, the J call TRBJ1-2; a possible D gene is TRBD1 (5 bases). V dropped 5 bases and J dropped 0 bases, with 13 bases sitting between them. The CDR3 totals 15 residues. The germline gives CDR1 MNHEY, CDR2 SMNVEV (reference sequence). For the CDR3, the DNA is TGTGCCAGCAGTCCATTGGCAGGGACTAACTATGGCTACACCTTC. It yields the protein CASSPLAGTNYGYTF.

The chain carries TRBV5-1 and TRBJ2-5, with D possibly TRBD1 on 5 matching bases. Deletions cut 2 bases from V and 9 bases from J, with 23 bases between. CDR1 and CDR2 (germline): SGHRS, YFSETQ. This CDR3 is 16 amino acids long. The CDR3 loop reads CASSLGVGESGGSQYF. The CDR3 DNA sequence: TGCGCCAGCAGCTTAGGGGTTGGGGAAAGTGGTGGATCCCAGTACTTC.

This chain connects TRBV7-2 to TRBJ2-7, with 8 bases fitting TRBD1. From germline, CDR1 is SGHTA and CDR2 FQGNSA. Trimming at V came to 4 bases and at J to 4 bases, leaving 3 bases not matched to a gene. The CDR3 has 13 residues. CDR3 in DNA: TGTGCCAGCAGCTGGGACAGGCGGTACGAGCAGTACTTC. Translated: CASSWDRRYEQYF.

This chain links TRBV7-9 with TRBJ1-2; weak D call: TRBD1 (5 bases). The CDR3 sequence is 13 residues long. Per germline, CDR1 SEHNR and CDR2 FQNEAQ (reference sequence). V lost 6 bases, J lost 3 bases, and 11 bases lay in between. The CDR3 region is CASSPGIYYGYTF. DNA of the CDR3: TGTGCCAGCAGTCCAGGGATATACTATGGCTACACCTTC.